The 5 T cell receptor beta chains presented below share a single source sample, sequenced in a study of CD8 T cells in ankylosing spondylitis. TCRdb re-called the 5' RACE reads through MiXCR, storing one row per CDR3 protein. The sample has fewer than 250,000 distinct CDR3 sequences, about 10% seen once; the top ten hold less than 3%. Sequencing used blood, either unsorted or a sorted T cell fraction (not recorded which). The receptors shown here come from a male donor with ankylosing spondylitis or in good health (not recorded which).

In its sample, this clonotype was seen a few times. The chain carries TRBV10-2 and TRBJ2-5; 10 bases align to TRBD1. Unmatched junction bases numbered 12, after V lost 4 bases and J lost 4 bases. This CDR3 contains 17 residues. From germline, CDR1 is WSHSY and CDR2 SAAADI. As DNA, the CDR3 is TGCGCCAGCAGTGGGGCTCCGGGGACAGGGGATGGAGAGACCCAGTACTTC. It is translated as CASSGAPGTGDGETQYF.

The chain links TRBV7-9 to TRBJ1-4; TRBD1 matches 9 bases. The CDR3 spans 14 residues. In germline, CDR1 is SEHNR, CDR2 FQNEAQ (reference sequence). Trimming took 6 bases from V and 8 from J; bases not matched to a gene: 7. The DNA of the CDR3 is TGTGCCAGCAGGCCAGACAGGGGGGGCGAAAAACTGTTTTTT. It codes for CASRPDRGGEKLFF.

This clonotype was seen a few times. The gene calls are TRBV4-2 and TRBJ2-1; 11 bases agree with TRBD2. With 1 base clipped from V and 2 bases from J, the junction kept 4 bases outside the gene matches. Germline V lookup: CDR1 LGHNA, CDR2 YNFKEQ. The CDR3 extends over 17 amino acids. CDR3 region: CASSQGNSGGAYNEQFF. CDR3 nucleotides: TGTGCCAGCAGCCAAGGAAATAGCGGGGGGGCCTACAATGAGCAGTTCTTC.

This clonotype was picked up many times. V gene TRBV5-4 combines with J gene TRBJ2-1, with 7 positions matching TRBD2. Germline lookup yields CDR1 SGHNT and CDR2 YYREEE (reference sequence). With V trimmed by 0 bases and J by 6 bases, 6 bases remained unmatched. The CDR3 has 15 amino acids. The CDR3 is CASSLVGGGGNEQFF. DNA for the CDR3: TGTGCCAGCAGCTTGGTCGGCGGGGGAGGCAATGAGCAGTTCTTC. Together with reference TRBV5-4 and TRBJ2-1, the CDR3 gives the full variable domain: ETGVTQSPTHLIKTRGQQVTLRCSSQSGHNTVSWYQQALGQGPQFIFQYYREEENGRGNFPPRFSGLQFPNYSSELNVNALELDDSALYLCASSLVGGGGNEQFFGPGTRLTVL.

In its sample, this clonotype was seen many times. The CDR3 spells CASSQVDGEETQYF. The CDR3 region has the DNA TGCGCCAGCAGCCAAGTAGACGGGGAAGAGACCCAGTACTTC. This chain joins TRBV4-1 and TRBJ2-5; D possibly corresponds to TRBD2 (5 bases). Germline lookup yields CDR1 MGHRA and CDR2 YSYEKL. V lost 1 base and J 3 bases, leaving 9 bases between the germline ends. This CDR3 spans 14 amino acids.